Listed here are 20 T cell receptor beta chains from one sample, sequenced in a study of T cells in women clearing cervical HPV infection. Method: immunoSEQ multiplex PCR; TCRdb's copy keeps in-frame clones and lacks some. The table gives 15,000 to 20,000 clones; the top ten clones make up about 10% of it. Source material: blood buffy coat. Receptors were obtained from a woman between 18 and 69 years old with a cervical HPV16 infection that either progressed to CIN3+ or cleared (not recorded which).

With respect to this clone: Read data end 3 residues before the CDR3 end; the end is taken from the germline J gene. V is TRBV20-1 and J is TRBJ1-2; D remains ambiguous. With 6 bases removed from V and 7 bases from J, the gap between germline ends came to 21 bases. The CDR3 is 14 residues long. The germline gives CDR1 DFQATT, CDR2 SNEGSKA (reference sequence). This CDR3 is CSAAIDTGYSGYTF. Incomplete CDR3 DNA: TGCAGTGCCGCTATTGACACGGGGTATAGTGGC.

Comment on this clone: The DNA ends 3 residues before the CDR3 does, and the rest of the CDR3 is filled in from the germline J gene. The chain employs TRBV5-6 and TRBJ1-6; TRBD1 matches 8 bases. J gave up 8 bases and V 4 bases, and 8 bases lay outside the gene matches. CDR3 length equals 15 residues. Germline V gene sequence: CDR1 SGHDT, CDR2 YYEEEE. CDR3 in amino acids: CASSRGQGVDSPLHF. The DNA read from the CDR3 is TGTGCCAGCAGCCGCGGACAGGGAGTGGATTCACCC.

With respect to this clone: Read coverage stops 3 residues before the CDR3 terminus; the germline J gene supplies the remainder. The chain couples TRBV7-9 to TRBJ2-1, with D possibly matching TRBD1 (6 bases). Germline assignment: CDR1 SEHNR and CDR2 FQNEAQ (reference sequence). The CDR3 covers 15 residues. The germline V and J ends were trimmed by 3 bases and 0 bases, with 9 bases remaining between them. CDR3 DNA, as far as it was read: TGTGCCAGCAGCTTGGGCAGGGGCTCCTACAATGAG. Its translation is CASSLGRGSYNE. The whole CDR3 region reads CASSLGRGSYNEQFF.

A word on this clone: With the read ending 3 residues before the CDR3 end, the germline J gene is used to fill in that end. This chain connects TRBV29-1 to TRBJ1-2; TRBD1 matches at 8 bases. The trim removed 4 bases at V and 6 bases at J, leaving 4 bases unmatched. The CDR3 is 12 amino acids. CDR1 is SQVTM, CDR2 ANQGSEA, per germline. Incomplete CDR3 DNA: TGCAGCGTTGCAGGGGGCGTTGATGGC. As protein: CSVAGGVDG. The full CDR3 protein is CSVAGGVDGYTF.

In terms of frequency, this clone is medium-sized. Sequencing ends 3 residues short of the CDR3 end; the germline J gene provides the rest. The chain has TRBV5-1 and TRBJ1-2, with D possibly being TRBD1 (6 bases). CDR1 is SGHRS and CDR2 is YFSETQ in the germline V gene. Trimming removed 0 bases at V and 4 bases at J, with 16 bases between. CDR3 size: 16 residues. CDR3 bases read: TGCGCCAGCAGCTTGGGGACAGACAAATCCGTCTATGGC. It translates to CASSLGTDKSVYG. The entire CDR3 sequence reads CASSLGTDKSVYGYTF.

Regarding this clone: The read ends 3 residues shy of where the CDR3 ends; the end is completed using the germline J gene. The rearrangement links TRBV20-1 to TRBJ1-1, with 9 bases identical to TRBD1. V was pared by 6 bases and J by 4 bases, with 3 bases of the junction left unmatched. Germline V gives CDR1 DFQATT, CDR2 SNEGSKA (reference sequence). This CDR3 region has 12 residues. The CDR3 sequence is CSAGQGTTEAFF. The CDR3 DNA, read in part, is TGCAGTGCCGGACAGGGGACCACTGAA.

CDR3: CASSTQGADTQYF. The CDR3 DNA, read in part, is TGTGCCAGTAGTACGCAGGGAGCAGATACG. This chain links TRBV19 with TRBJ2-3; D may correspond to TRBD1 or TRBD2 (5 bases each). With the read ending 3 residues before the CDR3 end, the germline J gene is used to fill in that end. Between the trimmed V and J ends, which lost 4 bases and 4 bases, there was a span of 9 bases. Germline V lookup: CDR1 LNHDA, CDR2 SQIVND (reference sequence). The CDR3 extends over 13 amino acids.

Comment on this clone: The DNA ends 3 residues before the CDR3 does, and the rest of the CDR3 is filled in from the germline J gene. The chain recombines TRBV29-1 with TRBJ1-2; TRBD1 matches at 7 bases. CDR3 length equals 13 residues. Germline assignment: CDR1 SQVTM and CDR2 ANQGSEA. The ends lost 4 bases at V and 4 bases at J; junction bases unmatched: 6. CDR3 DNA, as far as it was read: TGCAGCGTTGCCGCGGGACAGACCTATGGC. It codes for CSVAAGQTYG. The whole CDR3 reads CSVAAGQTYGYTF. The complete variable domain, with remaining parts taken from reference TRBV29-1 and TRBJ1-2, reads SAVISQKPSRDICQRGTSLTIQCQVDSQVTMMFWYRQQPGQSLTLIATANQGSEATYESGFVIDKFPISRPNLTFSTLTVSNMSPEDSSIYLCSVAAGQTYGYTFGSGTRLTVV.

Notes on this clone: The read stops 3 residues short of the end of the CDR3; the missing end is completed from the germline J gene. The chain recombines TRBV7-9 with TRBJ1-2; unclear D gene. CDR1 is SEHNR, CDR2 FQNEAQ, per germline (reference sequence). The CDR3 is 13 amino acids. V dropped 6 bases and J dropped 2 bases, with 10 bases sitting between them. CDR3 residues: CASRTDMNYGYTF. Incomplete CDR3 DNA: TGTGCCAGCAGGACCGACATGAACTATGGC. Full variable domain (outside the CDR3, taken from reference TRBV7-9 and TRBJ1-2): DTGVSQNPRHKITKRGQNVTFRCDPISEHNRLYWYRQTLGQGPEFLTYFQNEAQLEKSRLLSDRFSAERPKGSFSTLEIQRTEQGDSAMYLCASRTDMNYGYTFGSGTRLTVV.

In regard to this clone: The read stops 3 residues short of the end of the CDR3; the missing end is completed from the germline J gene. The rearrangement links TRBV19 to TRBJ2-2, with 9 bases matching TRBD1. V lost 5 bases to trimming and J lost 4 bases; unmatched junction nucleotides: 5. The germline gives CDR1 LNHDA, CDR2 SQIVND (reference sequence). CDR3 size: 15 residues. The covered CDR3 bases are TGTGCCAGTAGTGTGACAGGGGGACCCACCGGGGAG. This sequence encodes CASSVTGGPTGE. The CDR3 reads in full as CASSVTGGPTGELFF.

As regards this clone: The read finishes 3 residues shy of the CDR3 end, and the germline J gene is used to complete it. The gene calls are TRBV12-3 or TRBV12-4 and TRBJ2-7, with 10 bases matching TRBD2. V was pared by 3 bases and J by 5 bases, with 4 bases of the junction left unmatched. The length of the CDR3 is 14 residues. The CDR3 spells CASSFGLAGDEQYF. Partial CDR3 DNA: TGTGCCAGCAGTTTTGGGCTAGCGGGAGACGAG.

As concerns this clone: The read stops 3 residues short of the end of the CDR3; the missing end is completed from the germline J gene. The chain employs TRBV5-1 and TRBJ2-4; D may be TRBD2 (6 bases). V was trimmed by 4 bases and J by 5 bases, leaving 16 bases between them. The CDR3 has 15 residues. From germline, CDR1 is SGHRS and CDR2 YFSETQ. This CDR3 is CASSRGGSGQNIQYF. The covered CDR3 bases are TGCGCCAGCAGCCGAGGAGGCAGCGGGCAAAACATT.

In the case of this clone: The read ends 3 residues early relative to the CDR3; the germline J gene fills the gap. The chain couples TRBV30 to TRBJ1-1, with D uncertain. Germline V gene sequence: CDR1 GTSNPN, CDR2 SVGIG (reference sequence). There are 13 residues in the CDR3. V lost 2 bases and J 6 bases, leaving 13 bases between the germline ends. The CDR3: CAWSSAALSEAFF. The DNA read from the CDR3 is TGTGCCTGGAGTTCGGCAGCACTATCTGAA.

A word on this clone: The CDR3 end is not reached by the read, which stops 3 residues before it; the germline J gene fills it in. The chain recombines TRBV6-1 with TRBJ2-7; 7 nucleotides match TRBD2. CDR3 length: 16 residues. Per germline, CDR1 MNHNS and CDR2 SASEGT. J lost 3 bases, V lost 0 bases, and 8 bases had no gene match. The sequenced CDR3 bases are TGTGCCAGCAGTGAAGCTGAAGCGGGAAGCGGCTACGAG. Translating gives CASSEAEAGSGYE. The entire CDR3 protein reads CASSEAEAGSGYEQYF.

On this clone itself: Read coverage stops 3 residues before the CDR3 terminus; the germline J gene supplies the remainder. The chain combines TRBV30 with TRBJ2-3, with a tentative D call TRBD1 (5 bases). Trimming shortened V by 0 bases and J by 5 bases, and 15 bases separated the two germline ends. The CDR3 has 15 amino acids. CDR1 and CDR2 (germline): GTSNPN, SVGIG (reference sequence). The sequenced CDR3 bases are TGTGCCTGGAGTGTACGGAACAGGCAACAAGATACG. Its protein is CAWSVRNRQQDT. The whole CDR3 region reads CAWSVRNRQQDTQYF.

As regards this clone: The read comes to an end 3 residues before the CDR3 does, leaving the germline J gene to fill in the end. This chain joins TRBV20-1 and TRBJ1-1; D is perhaps TRBD1 (5 bases). CDR1 is DFQATT and CDR2 is SNEGSKA in the germline V gene (reference sequence). The CDR3 is made up of 19 amino acids. V dropped 2 bases and J dropped 3 bases, with 28 bases sitting between them. CDR3: CSARPLPGSYNQRDTEAFF. The sequenced CDR3 bases are TGCAGTGCTAGACCTTTGCCAGGGTCCTACAACCAAAGGGACACTGAA.

Comments on this clone: The read falls 3 residues short of the CDR3 end, and the missing part is taken from the germline J gene. The genes are TRBV19 and TRBJ1-4; TRBD1 might be the D (6 bases). V dropped 6 bases and J dropped 3 bases, with 14 bases sitting between them. CDR3 length: 15 amino acids. The germline gives CDR1 LNHDA, CDR2 SQIVND (reference sequence). The CDR3 sequence: CASRAAGAANEKLFF. Partial CDR3 DNA: TGTGCCAGTAGGGCGGCGGGGGCGGCTAATGAAAAA.

On this clone itself: The read halts 3 residues ahead of the CDR3 end, with the missing end drawn from the germline J gene. The chain carries TRBV7-2 and TRBJ2-7; 8 bases are shared with TRBD2. This CDR3 contains 18 residues. The V gene end was trimmed by 0 bases and the J gene end by 0 bases; junction bases not matched to a gene: 10. Germline-derived CDR1 and CDR2 are SGHTA and FQGNSA. The CDR3 is CASSLAHFSGIGSYEQYF. CDR3 bases read: TGTGCCAGCAGCTTAGCGCATTTTAGCGGGATCGGCTCCTACGAG.

On this clone: The read comes to an end 3 residues before the CDR3 does, leaving the germline J gene to fill in the end. V gene TRBV15 combines with J gene TRBJ2-1; D unresolved. There are 15 residues in the CDR3. The V and J ends lost 0 bases and 8 bases respectively, with 14 bases between them. CDR1 and CDR2 from the germline V gene are LNHNV and YYDKDF (reference sequence). CDR3 amino acids: CATSREAFVRDEQFF. The sequenced part of the CDR3 DNA is TGTGCCACCAGCAGAGAAGCGTTCGTCCGTGATGAG.

Turning to this clone: Read data end 3 residues before the CDR3 end; the end is taken from the germline J gene. The chain recombines TRBV19 with TRBJ1-6; D is possibly TRBD1 (5 bases). Deletions cut 6 bases from V and 5 bases from J, with 14 bases between. The CDR3 extends over 15 amino acids. CDR1 is LNHDA and CDR2 is SQIVND in the germline V gene (reference sequence). The CDR3 DNA, read in part, is TGTGCCAGTAGAGGGGCCCGGGCTGATAATTCACCC. Amino acid sequence: CASRGARADNSP. The CDR3, in full, reads CASRGARADNSPLHF.